Ten or more counts support the clone carrying this T cell receptor beta chain. Its antigen is as yet unknown. The junction does not match germline at one end; this may be a read error. This entry comes from a study of regulatory T cells in long-lasting Graves disease. General observations from the study: Tissue studied was limited to peripheral blood, excluding thyroid tissue.

Relying on iRepertoire HTBI primers and Arm-PCR of CDR3 regions, the team built TCR beta libraries. TCRdb ran MiXCR on the multiplex PCR reads and lists one entry per CDR3 protein. The sample carries 300,000 or so distinct CDR3 sequences, 20% recorded once. CDR1 is SGHAT and CDR2 is FQNNGV in the germline V gene. The CDR3 spans 12 residues. Regarding time point: persistent/refractory GD, antithyroid drugs over 5 years with positive TRAb. From RNA extracted from PBMCs, the TCR library was made. The sample here was peripheral blood mononuclear cells (PBMCs), taken when the disease was refractory, from a patient treated with antithyroid drugs. This clonotype was obtained from a female donor with Graves disease. J is TRBJ1-2 and V is TRBV11-2, with a tentative D call TRBD1 (5 bases). CDR3 in DNA: TGTGCCAGCAGCCTCCACGGACATTTCTGGAACTTC. Encoded protein: CASSLHGHFWNF.